The next 5 T cell receptor beta chains were all read from a single sample in a study of T cells after yellow fever vaccination (dated by TCRdb to the late 2010s). Per the publication, the treatment or condition label means: live attenuated yellow fever vaccine strain. The library was built by means of 5' RACE. Sequencing relied on an Illumina HiSeq 2500. TCRdb passed the public sequencing reads through fastp at Q25 and MiXCR, retaining productive beta sequences. A single entry per CDR3 protein holds the most common genes and DNA from its merged rows. The sample table contains around 160,000 distinct CDR3 sequences; only one count was recorded for under 7.5% of them. The ten largest clones capture 2.5% to 3% of the sample. The sequences come from CD4+ T cells sorted from PBMCs, collected around 5 days after the first yellow fever vaccination. The source is a man aged 18 to 29 who received the YFV17D yellow fever vaccine.

This clonotype was observed a handful of times. The CDR3, as DNA: TGTGCCAGCAGCCCGGACGGGGGGAACACTGAAGCTTTCTTT. Its protein product is CASSPDGGNTEAFF. This chain joins TRBV7-8 and TRBJ1-1; D is perhaps TRBD1 (5 bases). The CDR3 covers 14 residues. The V gene lost 5 bases and the J gene lost 1 base, with 11 bases spanning the gap. Germline V gives CDR1 SGHVS, CDR2 FQNEAQ.

This chain uses TRBV11-2 with TRBJ2-1; D is perhaps TRBD1 or TRBD2 (5 bases each). CDR3 length: 13 residues. Germline V CDR1 and CDR2: SGHAT, FQNNGV. The germline V and J ends were trimmed by 1 base and 15 bases, with 16 bases remaining between them. The CDR3 protein is CASSLAVSAGRFF. The CDR3 DNA reads as TGTGCCAGCAGCTTAGCAGTATCGGCAGGGAGGTTCTTC.

V is TRBV6-2 or TRBV6-3 and J is TRBJ1-1, with a possible D match to TRBD1 (5 bases). CDR3 length: 13 residues. V was shortened by 3 bases and J by 2 bases, with 7 bases between the two germline ends. From germline, CDR1 is MNHEY and CDR2 SVGEGT. The CDR3 spells CASSYGGNTEAFF. In DNA, the CDR3 is TGTGCCAGCAGTTATGGGGGTAACACTGAAGCTTTCTTT.

This clonotype was counted ten times or more. The chain combines TRBV12-3 or TRBV12-4 with TRBJ2-5; D might be TRBD1 (5 bases). The CDR3 totals 13 residues. V lost 6 bases to trimming and J lost 5 bases, with 13 bases between them. CDR3 loop: CASSGQLGETQYF. The CDR3 DNA sequence: TGTGCCAGCAGCGGACAACTGGGGGAGACCCAGTACTTC.

The chain recombines TRBV6-5 with TRBJ1-2; possible D gene TRBD1, 5 bases. The CDR3 is 13 amino acids. The germline CDR1 and CDR2 sequences are MNHEY and SVGAGI. Trimming pared 6 bases from V and 8 bases from J, leaving 16 bases between. The CDR3 nucleotides read TGTGCCAGCAGACCGGGGGGGGTAGGGGGCTACACCTTC. Translated, it gives CASRPGGVGGYTF.